Presented here are 15 T cell receptor beta chains from one specimen sequenced in a study of T cells in women clearing cervical HPV infection. The assay was immunoSEQ multiplex PCR, and TCRdb's table has in-frame clones only and misses some. The specimen's table records around 31,000 clones. The specimen sequenced was blood buffy coat. The receptors come from a woman between 18 and 70 years old with a cervical HPV16 infection that either progressed to CIN3+ or cleared (not recorded which).

With regard to this clone: The DNA ends 3 residues before the CDR3 does, and the rest of the CDR3 is filled in from the germline J gene. V gene TRBV5-4 combines with J gene TRBJ2-7, with 7 bases fitting TRBD1. The CDR3 sequence is 15 residues long. V lost 4 bases and J lost 2; bases outside the gene matches: 9. Germline values: CDR1 SGHNT, CDR2 YYREEE (reference sequence). This chain's CDR3 is CASSPRQGVTYEQYF. The sequenced CDR3 bases are TGTGCCAGCAGCCCTCGACAGGGTGTCACCTACGAG.

Note on this clone: The CDR3 end falls 3 residues outside the read, so it is completed with the germline J gene. V is TRBV12-3 or TRBV12-4 and J is TRBJ2-3, with 8 nucleotides matching TRBD1. Germline trimming cut 4 bases from V and 4 bases from J; bases unmatched to any gene: 7. The CDR3 sequence is 15 residues long. The sequenced CDR3 bases are TGTGCCAGCAGTTCCAACACAGGGGGAGCAGATACG. As protein: CASSSNTGGADT. The whole CDR3 sequence is CASSSNTGGADTQYF.

Comments on this clone: The DNA ends 3 residues before the CDR3 does, and the rest of the CDR3 is filled in from the germline J gene. The rearrangement uses TRBV18 and TRBJ1-3, with 7 bases identical to TRBD1. Trimming removed 2 bases from V and 2 bases from J; junction bases left unmatched: 6. This CDR3 has 16 residues. Germline V gene sequence: CDR1 KGHSH, CDR2 LQKENI. CDR3 bases read: TGTGCCAGCTCACCAATCAAAGGGGGCGCTGGAAACACC. Its protein product is CASSPIKGGAGNT. Given in full, the CDR3 is CASSPIKGGAGNTIYF.

As for this clone: Read sequence stops 3 residues before the CDR3 end, and the germline J gene provides the missing end. The V and J genes are TRBV19 and TRBJ2-2; D perhaps matches TRBD2 (5 bases). The CDR3 runs to 15 residues. Trimming removed 4 bases at V and 0 bases at J, with 9 bases between. Germline CDR1 reads LNHDA; CDR2 reads SQIVND (reference sequence). CDR3 bases read: TGTGCCAGTAGTAAAGCGGCTACGAACACCGGGGAG. Translated: CASSKAATNTGE. The entire CDR3 protein is CASSKAATNTGELFF.

Note on this clone: The missing CDR3 end, 3 residues past where the read stops, is filled in from the germline J gene. The chain couples TRBV7-9 to TRBJ2-3; the D gene is possibly TRBD1 (6 bases). The CDR3 length is 13 residues. Germline V gene lookup returns CDR1 SEHNR and CDR2 FQNEAQ (reference sequence). Trimming cost V 4 bases and J 6 bases, with 11 bases left between them. The CDR3 sequence is CASSSRQEDTQYF. Partial CDR3 DNA: TGTGCCAGCAGCTCTAGACAGGAGGATACG. Looking up the rest from reference TRBV7-9 and TRBJ2-3 gives the full variable domain: DTGVSQNPRHKITKRGQNVTFRCDPISEHNRLYWYRQTLGQGPEFLTYFQNEAQLEKSRLLSDRFSAERPKGSFSTLEIQRTEQGDSAMYLCASSSRQEDTQYFGPGTRLTVL.

In the case of this clone: The read is 3 residues too short to cover the CDR3 end, so that end is filled in from the germline J gene. This chain joins TRBV12-3 or TRBV12-4 and TRBJ2-7; 9 bases are shared with TRBD1. With V trimmed by 5 bases and J by 2 bases, 4 bases remained unmatched. There are 14 residues in the CDR3. This CDR3 is CASSPRQGAYEQYF. Incomplete CDR3 DNA: TGTGCCAGCAGTCCCCGACAGGGGGCCTACGAG.

To note about this clone: The CDR3 end lies 3 residues beyond the end of the read and is filled in from the germline J gene. The J gene is TRBJ1-6, the V gene TRBV12-5; TRBD1 aligns across 7 bases. J lost 6 bases, V lost 6 bases, and 8 bases had no gene match. Germline V lookup: CDR1 LGHNT, CDR2 FRNRAP. The length of the CDR3 is 15 residues. The CDR3 sequence: CASGTGTALNSPLHF. The covered CDR3 bases are TGTGCTAGTGGAACTGGGACAGCCCTTAATTCACCC.

CDR3 DNA, as far as it was read: TGTGCCAGCAGTCGGACTAGCGGGGAACTCTACAATGAG. This gives the protein CASSRTSGELYNE. In full, the CDR3 is CASSRTSGELYNEQFF. The chain joins TRBV3-1 (or the pseudogene TRBV3-2) to TRBJ2-1; TRBD2 aligns across 12 bases. The read comes to an end 3 residues before the CDR3 does, leaving the germline J gene to fill in the end. Germline V gives CDR1 LGHDT, CDR2 YNNKEL (reference sequence). The CDR3 is 16 residues long. V was pared by 6 bases and J by 3 bases, with 6 bases of the junction left unmatched.

Details on this clone: The read is 3 residues too short to cover the CDR3 end, so that end is filled in from the germline J gene. The V and J genes are TRBV4-1 and TRBJ1-3; 10 bases line up with TRBD1. Germline loops: CDR1 MGHRA, CDR2 YSYEKL. The V segment lost 0 bases and the J segment 4 bases; nucleotides outside the gene matches: 6. The CDR3 extends over 17 amino acids. The CDR3 DNA, read in part, is TGCGCCAGCAGCCAAGAACGGGACAGGGGAGGAGGAAACACC. Translated, it gives CASSQERDRGGGNT. The whole CDR3 sequence reads CASSQERDRGGGNTIYF.

Regarding this clone: From the germline J gene comes the end of the CDR3, since the read stops 3 residues before it. The chain carries TRBV10-3 and TRBJ2-7; 8 bases are shared with TRBD1. The CDR3 totals 15 residues. V was pared by 6 bases and J by 0 bases, with 7 bases of the junction left unmatched. CDR1 is ENHRY and CDR2 is SYGVKD in the germline V gene. This CDR3 is CAISSGQVISYEQYF. CDR3 bases read: TGTGCCATCAGCTCGGGACAGGTGATCTCCTACGAG.

Worth noting for this clone: Sequencing ends 3 residues short of the CDR3 end; the germline J gene provides the rest. V and J are TRBV19 and TRBJ1-5, with D possibly TRBD1 on 5 matching bases. The CDR3 has 15 residues. Trimming took 5 bases from V and 7 from J, leaving 18 bases between them. Germline V gene data show CDR1 as LNHDA and CDR2 as SQIVND (reference sequence). The CDR3 DNA, read in part, is TGTGCCAGTAGTCAAAGACGGATTTCAGGGCAGCCC. Its protein is CASSQRRISGQP. The CDR3 in full is CASSQRRISGQPQHF.

Comment on this clone: The CDR3 goes on 3 residues after the read ends, and that part is filled in from the germline J gene. The chain is built from TRBV7-3 and TRBJ2-7, with 8 bases fitting TRBD1. Trimming at V came to 2 bases and at J to 6 bases, leaving 6 bases not matched to a gene. Germline-derived CDR1 and CDR2 are SGHTA and FQGTGA. The CDR3 covers 14 residues. The sequenced CDR3 bases are TGTGCCAGCAGCTTATCAGGACAGGGTCGCGAG. This gives the protein CASSLSGQGRE. The full CDR3 is CASSLSGQGREQYF.

Turning to this clone: The read falls 3 residues short of the CDR3 end, and the missing part is taken from the germline J gene. The chain joins TRBV2 to TRBJ2-2; 10 bases fit TRBD1. The CDR3 length is 16 residues. V was pared by 7 bases and J by 1 base, with 6 bases of the junction left unmatched. CDR1 SNHLY and CDR2 FYNNEI come from the germline V gene. CDR3 amino acids: CASNRQGAKNTGELFF. The CDR3 DNA, read in part, is TGTGCCAGCAACCGACAGGGGGCCAAGAACACCGGGGAG.

Comments on this clone: The read halts 3 residues ahead of the CDR3 end, with the missing end drawn from the germline J gene. This chain joins TRBV19 and TRBJ1-5; TRBD1 matches at 9 bases. This CDR3 comprises 13 residues. Looked up from germline, CDR1 is LNHDA and CDR2 is SQIVND (reference sequence). With V trimmed by 8 bases and J by 7 bases, 6 bases remained unmatched. CDR3 DNA (partial): TGTGCCAGTGGACAGGGGATTTGGCAGCCC. Its translation: CASGQGIWQP. Given in full, the CDR3 is CASGQGIWQPQHF. Variable domain in full (rest from reference TRBV19 and TRBJ1-5): DGGITQSPKYLFRKEGQNVTLSCEQNLNHDAMYWYRQDPGQGLRLIYYSQIVNDFQKGDIAEGYSVSREKKESFPLTVTSAQKNPTAFYLCASGQGIWQPQHFGDGTRLSIL.

For this clone: The read terminates 3 residues before the CDR3 end, so the remaining end is supplied by the germline J gene. The chain uses TRBV19 and TRBJ2-3; D uncertain. V was clipped by 6 bases and J by 2 bases, with 3 bases between them. The CDR3 extends over 11 amino acids. Germline lookup yields CDR1 LNHDA and CDR2 SQIVND (reference sequence). The CDR3 loop is CASSNTDTQYF. The covered CDR3 bases are TGTGCCAGTAGCAACACAGATACG.